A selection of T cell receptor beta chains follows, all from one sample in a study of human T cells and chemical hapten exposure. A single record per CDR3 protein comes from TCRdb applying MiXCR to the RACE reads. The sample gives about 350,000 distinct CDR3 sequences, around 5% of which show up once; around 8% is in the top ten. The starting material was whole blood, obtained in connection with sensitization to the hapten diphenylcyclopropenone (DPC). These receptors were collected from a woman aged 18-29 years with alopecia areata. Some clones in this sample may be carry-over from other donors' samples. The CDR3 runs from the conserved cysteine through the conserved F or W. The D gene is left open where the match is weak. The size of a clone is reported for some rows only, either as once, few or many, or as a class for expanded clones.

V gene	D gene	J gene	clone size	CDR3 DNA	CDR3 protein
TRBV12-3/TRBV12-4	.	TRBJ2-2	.	TGTGCCAGCAGCACCATCGGACGAAAGAACACCGGGGAGCTGTTTTTT	CASSTIGRKNTGELFF
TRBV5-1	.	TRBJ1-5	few	TGCGCCAGCAAGGCGGATCCGGGCATTAGCAATCAGCCCCAGCATTTT	CASKADPGISNQPQHF
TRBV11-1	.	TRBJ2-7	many	TGTGCCAGCAGACTAGTTCCGGGAGAGCAAACCTTC	CASRLVPGEQTF
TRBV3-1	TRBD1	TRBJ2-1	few	TGTGCCAGCAGCCAAGAGAGGGGACAGAGCTCCTACAATGAGCAGTTCTTC	CASSQERGQSSYNEQFF
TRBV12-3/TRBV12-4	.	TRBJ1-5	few	TGTGCCAGCGGTCCGGGGGGCAATCAGCCCCAGCATTTT	CASGPGGNQPQHF
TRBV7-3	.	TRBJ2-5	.	TGTGCCAGCAGCTTAAACCAAAGAGAGACCCAGTACTTC	CASSLNQRETQYF
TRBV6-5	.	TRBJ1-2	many	TGTGCCAGCTGCAGGGGCGTTTTACTAGATGGCTACACCTTC	CASCRGVLLDGYTF
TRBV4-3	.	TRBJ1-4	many	TGCGCCAGCAGCCCACAGGGTCTCTCTAATGAAAAACTGTTTTTT	CASSPQGLSNEKLFF
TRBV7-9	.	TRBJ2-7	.	TGTGCCAGCAGCACCGCCCTCTACGAGCAGTACTTC	CASSTALYEQYF
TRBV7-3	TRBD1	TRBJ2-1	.	TGTGCCAGCGGGACAGGGGTATCAAATGAGCAGTTCTTC	CASGTGVSNEQFF
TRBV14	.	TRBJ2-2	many	TGTGCCAGCAGCCAAGAGAAGGGGCCCGCGAACACCGGGGAGCTGTTTTTT	CASSQEKGPANTGELFF
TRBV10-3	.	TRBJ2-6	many	TGTGCCATCAGTGCTACAGGTCCCTCTGGGGCCAACGTCCTGACTTTC	CAISATGPSGANVLTF
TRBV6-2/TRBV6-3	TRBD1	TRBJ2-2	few	TGTGCCAGCAGTTATTCGAGATTCCGGGACAGGGGCACCGGGGAGCTGTTTTTT	CASSYSRFRDRGTGELFF
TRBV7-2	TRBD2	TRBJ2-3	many	TGTGCCAGCAGCTTAGCGGGGGGGTCCACAGATACGCAGTATTTT	CASSLAGGSTDTQYF
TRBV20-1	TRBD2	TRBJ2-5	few	TGCAGTGCTTTACTAGCGGGGGGAGACCAAGAGACCCAGTACTTC	CSALLAGGDQETQYF
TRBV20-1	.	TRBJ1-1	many	TGCAGTGCTAGTGGATCCGGGGGGACGAACACTGAAGCTTTCTTT	CSASGSGGTNTEAFF
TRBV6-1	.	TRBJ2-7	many	TGTGCCAGCAGTGAGGTGCGAACCTACGAGCAGTACTTC	CASSEVRTYEQYF
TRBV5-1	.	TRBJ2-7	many	TGCGCCAGCAGCTTGGATCGCTACGAGCAGTACTTC	CASSLDRYEQYF
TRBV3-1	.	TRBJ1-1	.	TGTGCCAGCAGCCAAGCGACAGCTCCGAACACTGAAGCTTTCTTT	CASSQATAPNTEAFF
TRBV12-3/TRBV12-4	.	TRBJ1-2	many	TGTGCCAGCAGTTTAAGCCCAAACTATGGCTACACCTTC	CASSLSPNYGYTF
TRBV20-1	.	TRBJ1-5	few	TGCAGTGCTAGAGATAAAGGCCTCGCCTACGGCGCCCAGCATTTT	CSARDKGLAYGAQHF
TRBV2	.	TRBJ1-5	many	TGTGCCAGCCGCGAGGAGGTGGGCAATCAGCCCCAGCATTTT	CASREEVGNQPQHF
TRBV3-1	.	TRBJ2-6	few	TGTGCCAGCAGCCCTCGAGGGGCTCCCTCTGGGGCCAACGTCCTGACTTTC	CASSPRGAPSGANVLTF
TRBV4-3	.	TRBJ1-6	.	TGCGCCAGCAGCAGGATCGGGACCGAGTTGCGAGCTTTT	CASSRIGTELRAF
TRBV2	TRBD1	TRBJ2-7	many	TGTGCCAGCGGTGGCAGGGGGCCCCCCCCCGAGCAGTACTTC	CASGGRGPPPEQYF
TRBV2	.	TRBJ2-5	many	TGTGCCAGCAGTGAACAGGTTGGTCAAGAGACCCAGTACTTC	CASSEQVGQETQYF
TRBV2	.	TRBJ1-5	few	TGTGCCAGCAGCCCTCGGCAGGATAGCAATCAGCCCCAGCATTTT	CASSPRQDSNQPQHF
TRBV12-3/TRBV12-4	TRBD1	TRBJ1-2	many	TGTGCCAGCAGTTTATCAGGGGGTGATGGCTACACCTTC	CASSLSGGDGYTF
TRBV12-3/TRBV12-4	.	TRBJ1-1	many	TGTGCCAGCAGTGGCAGGGGTGCGATGAACACTGAAGCTTTCTTT	CASSGRGAMNTEAFF
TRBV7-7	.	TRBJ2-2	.	TGTGCTAGCAGCGCGGCGACAGCTGACACCGGGGAGCTGTTTTTT	CASSAATADTGELFF
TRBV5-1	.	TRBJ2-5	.	TGCGCCAGCAGCTTGGAGGTCGGGGGCAGGGAGACCCAGTACTTC	CASSLEVGGRETQYF
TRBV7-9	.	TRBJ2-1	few	TGTGCCAGCAGCTTAGACGGGGGTCGGTCCAATGAGCAGTTCTTC	CASSLDGGRSNEQFF
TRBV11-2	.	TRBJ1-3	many	TGTGCCAGCAGCTTAGGGCAACTTCACCTCTCTGGAAACACCATATATTTT	CASSLGQLHLSGNTIYF
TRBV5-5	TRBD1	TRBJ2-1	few	TGTGCCAGCAGCTTCTTCGACAGGGGGTCGAGTGAGCAGTTCTTC	CASSFFDRGSSEQFF
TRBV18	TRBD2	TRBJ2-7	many	TGTGCCAGCTCACCACTAGAGACTAGCGGGGGGGATTACGAGCAGTACTTC	CASSPLETSGGDYEQYF
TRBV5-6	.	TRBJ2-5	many	TGTGCCAGCAGCTTGGGACTCAATCAAGAGACCCAGTACTTC	CASSLGLNQETQYF
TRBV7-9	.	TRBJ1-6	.	TGTGCCAGCAGCTTAATGGGATATAATTCACCCCTCCACTTT	CASSLMGYNSPLHF
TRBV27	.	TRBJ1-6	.	TGTGCCAGCAGCCAGGGACTTATGAATTCACCCCTCCACTTT	CASSQGLMNSPLHF
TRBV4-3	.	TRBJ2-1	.	TGCGCCAGCAGCCAAGATCCGAGAGGTAGGGCCTACAATGAGCAGTTCTTC	CASSQDPRGRAYNEQFF
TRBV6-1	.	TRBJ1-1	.	TGTGCCAGCAGTCAGGGGATGGAAACTGAAGCTTTCTTT	CASSQGMETEAFF
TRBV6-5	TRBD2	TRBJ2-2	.	TGTGCCAGCAGGACTAGCGGGGGGGCCGGGGAGCTGTTTTTT	CASRTSGGAGELFF
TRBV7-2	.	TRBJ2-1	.	TGTGCCAGCAGCTCACCGGACAAGAGCGTTAACAATGAGCAGTTCTTC	CASSSPDKSVNNEQFF
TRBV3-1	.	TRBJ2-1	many	TGTGCCAGCTCTACTAGCTTCAGCTCCTACAATGAGCAGTTCTTC	CASSTSFSSYNEQFF
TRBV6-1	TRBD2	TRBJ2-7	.	TGTGCCAGCATACCGTTAGCGGGGGAAGCCTACGAGCAGTACTTC	CASIPLAGEAYEQYF
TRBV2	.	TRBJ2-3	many	TGTGCCAGCAAGGCGGACAGCACCACAGATACGCAGTATTTT	CASKADSTTDTQYF
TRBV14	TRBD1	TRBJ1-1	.	TGTGCCAGCAGCCAAGCCTACCGGGACAGGGGGCAGGGCACTGAAGCTTTCTTT	CASSQAYRDRGQGTEAFF
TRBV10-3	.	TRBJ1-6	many	TGTGCCATCAGTGACCAAATGGGGGCTCCCAATTCACCCCTCCACTTT	CAISDQMGAPNSPLHF
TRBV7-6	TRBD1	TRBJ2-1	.	TGTGCCAGCAGCTCTTGGACAGGATCAACCTACAATGAGCAGTTCTTC	CASSSWTGSTYNEQFF
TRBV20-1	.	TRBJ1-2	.	TGCAGTGCTAGACCCCACCCCCGAGCTAACTATGGCTACACCTTC	CSARPHPRANYGYTF